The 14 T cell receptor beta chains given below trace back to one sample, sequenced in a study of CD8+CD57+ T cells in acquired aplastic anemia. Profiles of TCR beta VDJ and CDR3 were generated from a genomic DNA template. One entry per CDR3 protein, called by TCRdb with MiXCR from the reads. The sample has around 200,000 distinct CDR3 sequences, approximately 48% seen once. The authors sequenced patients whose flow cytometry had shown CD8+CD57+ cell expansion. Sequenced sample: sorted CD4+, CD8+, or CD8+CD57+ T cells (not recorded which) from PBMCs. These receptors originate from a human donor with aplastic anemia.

Here the CDR3 reads CSARGGQVDSPLHF. CDR3 nucleotide sequence: TGCAGTGCTAGAGGGGGACAGGTCGATTCACCCCTCCACTTT. This chain uses TRBV20-1 with TRBJ1-6, with TRBD1 matching over 8 bases. The CDR3 sequence is 14 residues long. With 1 base clipped from V and 8 bases from J, the junction kept 4 bases outside the gene matches. CDR1 and CDR2 from the germline V gene are DFQATT and SNEGSKA (reference sequence).

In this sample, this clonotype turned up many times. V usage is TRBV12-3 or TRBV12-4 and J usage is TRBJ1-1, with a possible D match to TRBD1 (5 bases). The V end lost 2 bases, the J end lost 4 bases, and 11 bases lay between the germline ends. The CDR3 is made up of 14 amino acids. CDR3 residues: CASSLSGVVTEAFF. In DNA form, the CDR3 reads TGTGCCAGCAGTTTATCGGGGGTGGTCACTGAAGCTTTCTTT.

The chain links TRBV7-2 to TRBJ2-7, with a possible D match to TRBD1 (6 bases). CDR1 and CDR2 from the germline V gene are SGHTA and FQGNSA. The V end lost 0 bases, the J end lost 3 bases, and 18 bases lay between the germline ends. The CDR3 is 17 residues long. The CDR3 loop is CASSLAGGQLPGYEQYF. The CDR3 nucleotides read TGTGCCAGCAGCTTAGCGGGTGGACAGCTCCCGGGCTACGAGCAGTACTTC.

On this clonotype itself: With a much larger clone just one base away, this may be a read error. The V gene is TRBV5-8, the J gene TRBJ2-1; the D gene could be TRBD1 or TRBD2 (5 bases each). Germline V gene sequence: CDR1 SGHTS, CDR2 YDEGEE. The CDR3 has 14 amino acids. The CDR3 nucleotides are TGTGCCAGCAGCTTGCCCGGACGGGGCAATAAGCAGTTCTTC. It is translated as CASSLPGRGNKQFF. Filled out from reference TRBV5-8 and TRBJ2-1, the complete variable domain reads EAGVTQSPTHLIKTRGQQATLRCSPISGHTSVYWYQQALGLGLQFLLWYDEGEERNRGNFPPRFSGRQFPNYSSELNVNALELEDSALYLCASSLPGRGNKQFFGPGTRLTVL.

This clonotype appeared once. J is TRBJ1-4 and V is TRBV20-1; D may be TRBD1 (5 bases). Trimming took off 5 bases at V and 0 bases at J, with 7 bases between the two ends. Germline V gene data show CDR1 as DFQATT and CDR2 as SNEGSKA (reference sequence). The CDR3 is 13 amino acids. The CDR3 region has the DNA TGCAGTGCTGGAGGGGCAACTAATGAAAAACTGTTTTTT. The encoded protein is CSAGGATNEKLFF.

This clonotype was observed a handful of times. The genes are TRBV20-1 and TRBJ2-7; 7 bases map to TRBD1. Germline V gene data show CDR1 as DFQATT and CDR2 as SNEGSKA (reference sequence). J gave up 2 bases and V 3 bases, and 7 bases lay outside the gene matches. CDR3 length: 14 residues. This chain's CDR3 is CSASLDRVAYEQYF. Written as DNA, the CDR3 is TGCAGTGCTAGCCTTGACAGGGTTGCCTACGAGCAGTACTTC.

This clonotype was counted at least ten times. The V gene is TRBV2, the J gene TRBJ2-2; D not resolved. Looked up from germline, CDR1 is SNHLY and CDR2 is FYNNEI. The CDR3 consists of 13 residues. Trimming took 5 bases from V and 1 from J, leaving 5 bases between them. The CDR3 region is CASSIQNTGELFF. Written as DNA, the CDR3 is TGTGCCAGCAGTATTCAGAACACCGGGGAGCTGTTTTTT.

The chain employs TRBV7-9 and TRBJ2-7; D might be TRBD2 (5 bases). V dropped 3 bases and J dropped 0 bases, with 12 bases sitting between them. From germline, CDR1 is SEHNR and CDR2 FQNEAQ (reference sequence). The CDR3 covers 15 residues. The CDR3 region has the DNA TGTGCCAGCAGCTTTCCGGGAAGATGCTCCTACGAGCAGTACTTC. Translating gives CASSFPGRCSYEQYF.

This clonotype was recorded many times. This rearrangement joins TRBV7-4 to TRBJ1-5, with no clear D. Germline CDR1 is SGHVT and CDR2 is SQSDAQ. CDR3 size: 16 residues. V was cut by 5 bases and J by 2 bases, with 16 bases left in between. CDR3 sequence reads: CASSSRATVGNQPQHF. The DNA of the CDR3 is TGTGCCAGCAGCAGTCGGGCCACCGTAGGCAATCAGCCCCAGCATTTT.

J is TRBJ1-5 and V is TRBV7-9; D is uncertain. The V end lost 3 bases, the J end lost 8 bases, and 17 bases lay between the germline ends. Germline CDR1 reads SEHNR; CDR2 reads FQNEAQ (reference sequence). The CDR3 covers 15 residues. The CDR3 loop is CASSFGSYQREPQHF. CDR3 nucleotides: TGTGCCAGCAGCTTTGGTTCCTATCAGAGGGAGCCCCAGCATTTT.

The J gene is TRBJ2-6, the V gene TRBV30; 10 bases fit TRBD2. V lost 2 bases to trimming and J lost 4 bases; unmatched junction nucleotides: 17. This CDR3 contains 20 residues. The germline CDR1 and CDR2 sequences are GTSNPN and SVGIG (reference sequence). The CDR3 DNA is TGTGCCTGGAGTCCCGTCCACCCGGGACTAGCGTTTTACGGGGCCAACGTCCTGACTTTC. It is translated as CAWSPVHPGLAFYGANVLTF. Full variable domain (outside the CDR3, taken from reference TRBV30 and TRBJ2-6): SQTIHQWPATLVQPVGSPLSLECTVEGTSNPNLYWYRQAAGRGLQLLFYSVGIGQISSEVPQNLSASRPQDRQFILSSKKLLLSDSGFYLCAWSPVHPGLAFYGANVLTFGAGSRLTVL.

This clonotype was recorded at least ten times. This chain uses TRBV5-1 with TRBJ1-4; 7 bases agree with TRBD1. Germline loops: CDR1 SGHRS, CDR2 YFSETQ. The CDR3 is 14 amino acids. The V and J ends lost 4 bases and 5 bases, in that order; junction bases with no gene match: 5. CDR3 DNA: TGCGCCAGCAGCCGTGGGACAGTAAATGAAAAACTGTTTTTT. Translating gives CASSRGTVNEKLFF.

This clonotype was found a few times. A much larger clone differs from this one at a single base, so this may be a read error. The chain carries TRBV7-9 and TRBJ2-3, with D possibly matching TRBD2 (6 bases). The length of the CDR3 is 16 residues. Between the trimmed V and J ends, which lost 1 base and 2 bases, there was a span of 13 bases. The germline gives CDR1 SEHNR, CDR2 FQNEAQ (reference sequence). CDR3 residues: CASSLGGASITDTQYF. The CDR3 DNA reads TGTGCCAGCAGCTTAGGCGGGGCTAGTATCACAGATACGCAGTATTTT.

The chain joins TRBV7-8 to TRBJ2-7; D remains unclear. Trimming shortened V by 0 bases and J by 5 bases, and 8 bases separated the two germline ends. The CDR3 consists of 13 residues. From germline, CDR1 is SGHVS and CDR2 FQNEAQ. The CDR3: CASSLALGNEQYF. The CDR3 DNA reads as TGTGCCAGCAGCTTAGCGTTGGGTAACGAGCAGTACTTC.